This T cell receptor beta chain was identified in a study of cytomegalovirus exposure and HLA in healthy donors. Study-level points and caveats: Across donors, most TCRs were seen rarely, yet some public ones were widespread. It was taken for granted in presence/absence analyses that sequencing depth across donors was roughly uniform.

Trimming pared 8 bases from V and 2 bases from J, leaving 13 bases between. This CDR3 has 13 residues. Germline-derived CDR1 and CDR2 are MNHNS and SASEGT. With regard to this clone: What it recognizes is unknown.

The PCR was carried out with 60 Vbeta primers and 13 Jbeta primers. Generated by immunoSEQ multiplex PCR, the TCRdb table keeps only in-frame clones and is missing some. The sample contains more than 100,000 clones, more than 60% of which appear only once. The source of this sequence is a man aged 18-30 years in good health and CMV-seronegative. The rearrangement links TRBV6-1 to TRBJ2-7; the D gene is possibly TRBD2 (5 bases). Specimen: PBMCs. The CDR3 bases are TGTGCCAGCCGGGAAAGCGGAGCCTACGAGCAGTACTTC. This encodes CASRESGAYEQYF.